The clone carrying this T cell receptor beta chain was observed a handful of times. As yet, its antigen is unknown. V lost 6 bases to trimming and J lost 4 bases, with 9 bases between them. Germline lookup yields CDR1 MNHEY and CDR2 SMNVEV (reference sequence). This CDR3 has 12 amino acids. TCRdb keeps only in-frame clones here, not all; method: immunoSEQ multiplex PCR. The sample has around 20,000 clones, around 87% seen once; the top ten hold 10% to 15%. This record comes from a study of T cell clones after liver transplantation. Looking at the study overall: In this trial, immunosuppression withdrawal was attempted within 2 years of liver transplant. TCRbeta sequencing after a pre-transplant mixed lymphocyte reaction identified graft-donor-reactive clones, later tracked in post-transplant blood. Without induction therapy, subjects received standard immunosuppression until 12-24 months post-transplant.

Study-level points and caveats: Compared with third party-reactive sequences, donor-reactive ones declined more, independent of withdrawal success.

The rearrangement links TRBV27 to TRBJ1-2, with D possibly TRBD1 on 6 matching bases. The sequence was obtained from a human patient who received a liver transplant. Some of the T cells might come from the graft donor. The sequenced sample was CD8+ T cells from blood, obtained 45 to 46 months after liver transplant. In nucleotides, the CDR3 is TGTGCCAGCAGGAAAGGGGGCTATGGCTACACCTTC. This translates into CASRKGGYGYTF.